This T cell receptor (beta chain) was sequenced for a study of blood T cells in healthy people across ages. For the study at large: Per two T cells, about one barcoded beta molecule was captured through template switching.

A sample-barcoded 5' primer and a J-beta primer mix were used in a second PCR of roughly 7 to 12 cycles. Every cDNA was tagged by a template-switch adaptor with 12 random nucleotides. One entry per CDR3 protein results from TCRdb running MiXCR on the 5' RACE reads. The sample lists roughly 1 million distinct CDR3 sequences, less than 25% occurring once. These sequences were also reported in another study, on T cells of mothers and their children.

Material: blood. This TCR derives from a girl aged 2-15 years in good health.

CDR3 amino acids: CSEESPGGGYGYTF. The CDR3, as DNA: TGCAGCGAGGAGTCCCCCGGGGGGGGATACGGCTACACCTTC. The genes are TRBV29-1 and TRBJ1-2, with D possibly TRBD1 on 5 matching bases. The length of the CDR3 is 14 residues. Germline V gene sequence: CDR1 SQVTM, CDR2 ANQGSEA. The germline V and J ends were trimmed by 7 bases and 8 bases, with 23 bases remaining between them.